This TCR beta chain was recovered during a study of identical twins. On this clonotype: Sequence at one end of the junction differs from germline and may be a read error.

Via MiXCR, TCRdb re-called the 5' RACE reads, giving one row per CDR3 protein. The table lists about 790,000 distinct CDR3 sequences, 18% of them singletons. The length of the CDR3 is 18 residues. The same specimen was also included in a second study, on T cells expressing NK-cell markers.

The receptor was isolated from a woman younger than 35 in good health. This chain uses TRBV12-3 or TRBV12-4 with TRBJ2-1, with 8 bases lining up with TRBD2. Input material: PBMCs. The CDR3 region is CTSSLSFLAGSSYNEQFF. Written as DNA, the CDR3 is TGTACCAGCAGTTTATCGTTTTTAGCGGGGAGCTCCTACAATGAGCAGTTCTTC.